This TCR beta chain was sequenced in a study of blood T cell repertoires in COVID-19. Germline assignment: CDR1 SGHRS and CDR2 YFSETQ. CDR3 length: 15 amino acids. The J segment lost 7 bases and the V segment lost 7 bases, leaving 13 bases of the junction unmatched. As originally analysed: Amplified reference gene primers provided the basis for estimating nucleated cell counts. Produced via immunoSEQ multiplex PCR; TCRdb's table is partial and in-frame only. V, J and clone size are those of that table, while D and trimming were read from the DNA. The sample includes under 300,000 clones, 84% of them seen just once.

The chain is built from TRBV5-1 and TRBJ1-5; 8 bases are shared with TRBD1. The sample was peripheral blood. This clonotype was obtained from a middle-aged woman who had recovered from COVID-19. The CDR3 loop reads CASSQTGDVFQPQHF. The DNA of the CDR3 is TGCGCCAGCTCCCAGACAGGGGATGTTTTCCAGCCCCAGCATTTT.